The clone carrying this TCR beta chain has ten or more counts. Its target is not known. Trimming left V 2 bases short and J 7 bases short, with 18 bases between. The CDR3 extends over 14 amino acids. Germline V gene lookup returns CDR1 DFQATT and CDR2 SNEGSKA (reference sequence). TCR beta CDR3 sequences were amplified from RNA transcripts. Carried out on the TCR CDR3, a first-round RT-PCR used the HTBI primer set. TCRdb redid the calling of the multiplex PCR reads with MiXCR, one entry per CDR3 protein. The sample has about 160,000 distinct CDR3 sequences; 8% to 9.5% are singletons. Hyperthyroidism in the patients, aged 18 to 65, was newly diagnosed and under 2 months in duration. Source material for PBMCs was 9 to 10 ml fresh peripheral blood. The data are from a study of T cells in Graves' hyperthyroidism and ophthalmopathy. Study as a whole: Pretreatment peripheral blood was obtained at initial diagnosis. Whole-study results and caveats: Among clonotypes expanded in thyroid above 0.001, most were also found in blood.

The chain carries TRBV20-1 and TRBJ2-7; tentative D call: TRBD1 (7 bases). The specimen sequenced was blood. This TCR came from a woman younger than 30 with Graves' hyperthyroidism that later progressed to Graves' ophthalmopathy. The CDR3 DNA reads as TGCAGTGCTAGATCTAGCCAGGGGGGCCAAGAGCAGTACTTC. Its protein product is CSARSSQGGQEQYF.